The clone carrying this TCR beta chain was observed a single time. Authors' analysis steps: It was from reference gene primer amplification that nucleated cell counts were estimated. The method was immunoSEQ multiplex PCR; TCRdb's version includes in-frame clones alone and lacks a portion of them. Clonal size and the V and J genes are those of that table, whereas D and trimming came from the DNA. The sample has a few hundred thousand clones; more than 80% are singletons. Germline CDR1 and CDR2: LGHDT and YNNKEL (reference sequence). This CDR3 spans 14 amino acids. Unmatched junction bases numbered 9, after V lost 10 bases and J lost 4 bases. The sample is drawn from a study of blood T cell repertoires in COVID-19. The participants were between about 18 and 90 years old and came from some 23 US areas. Categorization into cohorts depended on clinical history that participants reported.

This chain joins TRBV3-1 (or the pseudogene TRBV3-2) and TRBJ2-1, with TRBD2 matching 8 bases. The sample consisted of PBMCs or T cells enriched from blood (not recorded which). The source is a man younger than 40 who had recovered from COVID-19. CDR3 in amino acids: CATALAGGYNEQFF. DNA for the CDR3: TGTGCCACCGCCCTAGCGGGTGGTTACAATGAGCAGTTCTTC.